These 28 T cell receptor beta chains came from one sample sequenced in a study of molecular identifiers for immune sequencing clone quantification. TCRdb recomputed calls from the PCR reads with MiXCR, one row per CDR3 protein. Of under 600,000 distinct CDR3 sequences detected, roughly 25% appear once; the ten largest clones hold roughly 0.77%. The sequenced material came from naive CD8+ T cells from blood, with Jurkat cell RNA spiked in. Subset specified: FACS-sorted CD8+CD4-CCR7+CD45RA+ naive T cells. The receptors originated from a human donor in good health. Some libraries in this study had Jurkat cell RNA spiked in.

This clonotype was counted many times. V usage is TRBV20-1 and J usage is TRBJ2-7, with TRBD2 identical over 8 bases. Germline V CDR1 and CDR2: DFQATT, SNEGSKA (reference sequence). This CDR3 is 15 amino acids long. The junction had 15 bases not matched to a gene; V was cut back by 7 bases and J by 4 bases. The DNA of the CDR3 is TGCAGTGTTAGCTACAGCGGGAGTGTTTCATACGAGCAGTACTTC. Translating it yields CSVSYSGSVSYEQYF.

The chain recombines TRBV9 with TRBJ1-5; 7 bases are shared with TRBD1. This CDR3 is built from 14 residues. The junction had 4 bases not matched to a gene; V was cut back by 0 bases and J by 7 bases. CDR1 is SGDLS and CDR2 is YYNGEE in the germline V gene. The CDR3 loop is CASSVAEGGQPQHF. CDR3 coding DNA: TGTGCCAGCAGCGTAGCAGAAGGGGGCCAGCCCCAGCATTTT.

This clonotype appeared many times. The genes are TRBV30 and TRBJ2-3, with D uncertain. Trimming took off 2 bases at V and 2 bases at J, with 8 bases between the two ends. The length of the CDR3 is 13 residues. Germline V gives CDR1 GTSNPN, CDR2 SVGIG (reference sequence). The CDR3 is CAWSRTITDTQYF. CDR3 DNA: TGTGCCTGGAGTCGGACCATCACAGATACGCAGTATTTT. The full variable domain, in which reference TRBV30 and TRBJ2-3 provide the parts outside the CDR3, is SQTIHQWPATLVQPVGSPLSLECTVEGTSNPNLYWYRQAAGRGLQLLFYSVGIGQISSEVPQNLSASRPQDRQFILSSKKLLLSDSGFYLCAWSRTITDTQYFGPGTRLTVL.

This clonotype was detected ten times or more. J is TRBJ2-2 and V is TRBV5-1; 9 bases are a match to TRBD2. The length of the CDR3 is 17 residues. Germline values: CDR1 SGHRS, CDR2 YFSETQ. Germline trimming cut 0 bases from V and 8 bases from J; bases unmatched to any gene: 11. CDR3 coding DNA: TGCGCCAGCAGCTTGGCCCCCCCGGGACTAGCTGGAGGGGAGCTGTTTTTT. Residues: CASSLAPPGLAGGELFF.

This rearrangement joins TRBV5-3 to TRBJ1-2; D gene ambiguous. TRBV5-3 is filed as an ORF, its function uncertain. The CDR3 extends over 14 amino acids. V lost 8 bases, J lost 1 base, and 15 bases lay in between. The CDR3 DNA reads as TGTGCCAGCGCCCAGGCTGACCTTAACTATGGCTACACCTTC. This sequence encodes CASAQADLNYGYTF.

On this clonotype itself: One junction end does not reproduce the germline sequence, and a read error may be involved. The chain has TRBV12-3 or TRBV12-4 and TRBJ2-2, with a possible D match to TRBD2 (5 bases). This CDR3 has 17 residues. CDR3 protein: CASSIIPRTTNTGELYF. The CDR3, as DNA: TGTGCCAGCAGTATAATTCCCAGAACAACGAACACCGGGGAGCTGTATTTT.

This clonotype turned up a few times. This chain connects TRBV2 to TRBJ1-4; TRBD1 agrees at 7 bases. Germline V gene data show CDR1 as SNHLY and CDR2 as FYNNEI. After removal of 7 bases from V and 7 bases from J, the junction contained 12 bases not matched to a gene. There are 15 residues in the CDR3. The CDR3 spells CASTDQQGQAEKLFF. The CDR3 region has the DNA TGTGCCAGCACCGACCAACAGGGGCAAGCTGAAAAACTGTTTTTT.

The chain has TRBV12-2 and TRBJ2-7; the D call in the table, TRBD1, was not verified against the DNA. TRBV12-2 is an annotated pseudogene. This CDR3 region has 14 residues. As DNA, the CDR3 is TGTGCAAGTCGCTCCCCAGGGGTTGGGTACGAGCAGTACTTC. Residues: CASRSPGVGYEQYF.

This clonotype was observed a few times. In nucleotides, the CDR3 is TGTGCCAGCAGCCCAGGGACAGGGGGTTTGGATGAGCAGTTCTTC. It encodes CASSPGTGGLDEQFF. The rearrangement joins TRBV2 to TRBJ2-1; 11 bases agree with TRBD1. This CDR3 is built from 15 residues. The V gene's germline CDR1 is SNHLY and CDR2 FYNNEI. V shed 6 bases, J shed 8 bases, and the junction held 9 bases outside the gene matches. Looking up the rest from reference TRBV2 and TRBJ2-1 gives the full variable domain: EPEVTQTPSHQVTQMGQEVILRCVPISNHLYFYWYRQILGQKVEFLVSFYNNEISEKSEIFDDQFSVERPDGSNFTLKIRSTKLEDSAMYFCASSPGTGGLDEQFFGPGTRLTVL.

This sequence joins TRBV12-3 or TRBV12-4 and TRBJ2-1; 9 bases are shared with TRBD2. V lost 3 bases, J lost 6 bases, and 3 bases stayed unmatched. The CDR3 runs to 14 residues. CDR3 nucleotide sequence: TGTGCCAGCAGTTTTGCGGGGGGGGTCAATGAGCAGTTCTTC. Translating it yields CASSFAGGVNEQFF.

V is TRBV4-3 and J is TRBJ2-7, with a tentative D call TRBD1 (6 bases). Germline values: CDR1 LGHNA, CDR2 YSLEER. V lost 3 bases and J lost 0, with 12 bases in between. The CDR3 loop spans 15 amino acids. In nucleotides, the CDR3 is TGCGCCAGCAGCCAGTCACAGGGAACCTCCTACGAGCAGTACTTC. Its protein product is CASSQSQGTSYEQYF.

This clonotype was counted at least ten times. The chain carries TRBV7-9 and TRBJ2-7; D may be TRBD1 (6 bases). V lost 2 bases and J lost 3, with 11 bases in between. Germline V gene data show CDR1 as SEHNR and CDR2 as FQNEAQ (reference sequence). This CDR3 is 14 amino acids long. CDR3 region: CASSLSGHRYEQYF. In DNA form, the CDR3 reads TGTGCCAGCAGCTTATCGGGACACCGCTACGAGCAGTACTTC. The whole variable domain, remainder taken from reference TRBV7-9 and TRBJ2-7, is DTGVSQNPRHKITKRGQNVTFRCDPISEHNRLYWYRQTLGQGPEFLTYFQNEAQLEKSRLLSDRFSAERPKGSFSTLEIQRTEQGDSAMYLCASSLSGHRYEQYFGPGTRLTVT.

On this clonotype: It may be a read error: a sequence one base away is much more abundant. J is TRBJ1-5 and V is TRBV12-3 or TRBV12-4; D is perhaps TRBD2 (5 bases). Judging by the DNA end, TRBJ2-3 fits better; the J call may be wrong. The CDR3 runs to 15 residues. In DNA form, the CDR3 reads TGTGCCAGCAGTTTCGGCCGGGCTAGCAATCAGCCCCAGTATTTT. Amino acid sequence: CASSFGRASNQPQYF.

This clonotype was seen ten or more times. CDR3 bases: TGTGCCAGCAGTTACTCGAGGTCCAATCAGCCCCAGCATTTT. Residues: CASSYSRSNQPQHF. The genes are TRBV6-2 or TRBV6-3 and TRBJ1-5; D not certain. The germline V and J ends were trimmed by 0 bases and 3 bases, with 6 bases remaining between them. The germline V gene encodes CDR1 MNHEY and CDR2 SVGEGT. This CDR3 is built from 14 residues.

In regard to this clonotype: A read error may be the cause here, since a much bigger clone is one base away. The chain uses TRBV9 and TRBJ1-1; 7 nucleotides match TRBD1. This CDR3 region has 15 residues. In germline, CDR1 is SGDLS, CDR2 YYNGEE. The CDR3 bases are TGTGCCAGCTGCGTAAAAGGACAGGAGAACACTGAAGCTTTCTTT. Its protein is CASCVKGQENTEAFF.

This clonotype was recorded many times. The chain recombines TRBV28 with TRBJ1-5; D ambiguous. CDR1 is MDHEN, CDR2 SYDVKM, per germline. V lost 3 bases, J lost 4 bases, and 7 bases lay in between. This CDR3 spans 13 amino acids. CDR3 in DNA: TGTGCCAGCAGTTTGACTGAAAATCAGCCCCAGCATTTT. Translating it yields CASSLTENQPQHF. The full variable domain, rest sourced from reference TRBV28 and TRBJ1-5, is DVKVTQSSRYLVKRTGEKVFLECVQDMDHENMFWYRQDPGLGLRLIYFSYDVKMKEKGDIPEGYSVSREKKERFSLILESASTNQTSMYLCASSLTENQPQHFGDGTRLSIL.

The chain couples TRBV6-2 or TRBV6-3 to TRBJ2-7, with D hard to call. V gave up 6 bases and J gave up 9 bases, with 18 bases separating them. CDR1 is MNHEY and CDR2 is SVGEGT in the germline V gene. The CDR3 is 13 residues long. CDR3 region: CASRHLQVELQYF. Here the CDR3 DNA reads TGTGCCAGCAGACATCTACAAGTGGAGTTGCAGTACTTC.

A word on this clonotype: Since a much larger clone is just one base distant, this may be a read error. V is TRBV6-5 and J is TRBJ2-3; D is ambiguous. Germline CDR1 reads MNHEY; CDR2 reads SVGAGI. V was pared by 2 bases and J by 4 bases, with 16 bases between. The CDR3 is made up of 16 amino acids. The CDR3 reads CASSYMSTRASDTQYF. CDR3 DNA sequence: TGTGCCAGCAGTTACATGTCCACTCGTGCTTCAGATACGCAGTATTTT.

Only a few counts were recorded for this clonotype. The chain combines TRBV19 with TRBJ1-5; D is perhaps TRBD1 (6 bases). Germline V gives CDR1 LNHDA, CDR2 SQIVND (reference sequence). Between the trimmed V and J ends, which lost 5 bases and 3 bases, there was a span of 17 bases. The CDR3 has 16 residues. CDR3: CASSPRTVGLNQPQHF. For the CDR3, the DNA is TGTGCCAGTAGTCCGCGGACAGTAGGACTCAATCAGCCCCAGCATTTT. The entire variable domain, with the rest obtained from reference TRBV19 and TRBJ1-5, is as follows: DGGITQSPKYLFRKEGQNVTLSCEQNLNHDAMYWYRQDPGQGLRLIYYSQIVNDFQKGDIAEGYSVSREKKESFPLTVTSAQKNPTAFYLCASSPRTVGLNQPQHFGDGTRLSIL.

The chain joins TRBV9 to TRBJ1-5; 11 bases are a match to TRBD1. The CDR3 length is 15 residues. The V gene's germline CDR1 is SGDLS and CDR2 YYNGEE. The junction had 4 bases not matched to a gene; V was cut back by 3 bases and J by 5 bases. The CDR3 bases are TGTGCCAGCAGCGGGACAGGGGGCGCAGATCAGCCCCAGCATTTT. Protein sequence: CASSGTGGADQPQHF.

The V call is TRBV27, the J call TRBJ2-1; TRBD2 might be the D (6 bases). V was trimmed by 6 bases and J by 10 bases, leaving 19 bases between them. CDR3 length equals 14 residues. Germline CDR1 is MNHEY and CDR2 is SMNVEV (reference sequence). The CDR3 loop reads CASSLSLAGVEQFF. CDR3 nucleotides: TGTGCCAGCAGCTTGTCACTAGCTGGGGTAGAGCAGTTCTTC.

CDR3 sequence reads: CASRPTGGLAEAFF. DNA for the CDR3: TGTGCCAGCAGACCGACAGGGGGATTAGCTGAAGCTTTCTTT. V gene TRBV11-2 combines with J gene TRBJ1-1; the match to TRBD1 covers 9 bases. Trimming removed 6 bases from V and 6 bases from J; junction bases left unmatched: 8. The CDR3 sequence is 14 residues long. Germline values: CDR1 SGHAT, CDR2 FQNNGV.

Only a few counts were recorded for this clonotype. J is TRBJ2-2 and V is TRBV6-2 or TRBV6-3, with 8 bases that match TRBD2. The length of the CDR3 is 17 residues. Germline V gene sequence: CDR1 MNHEY, CDR2 SVGEGT. Germline trimming cut 0 bases from V and 3 bases from J; bases unmatched to any gene: 6. CDR3 DNA: TGTGCCAGCAGTTACTCCCCGGGGGGGACCTACACCGGGGAGCTGTTTTTT. Translated, it gives CASSYSPGGTYTGELFF.

CDR3 bases: TGTGCCAGCCTTGACAGGGAAGGGACCTACGAGCAGTACTTC. Protein: CASLDREGTYEQYF. This chain links TRBV6-2 or TRBV6-3 with TRBJ2-7; 7 nucleotides match TRBD1. J lost 2 bases, V lost 8 bases, and 9 bases had no gene match. The CDR3 runs 14 residues. Germline V CDR1 and CDR2: MNHEY, SVGEGT.

This clonotype occurred many times. The CDR3 DNA reads TGTGCCAGCAGCATATCTGGGCCAGTGAGCACAGATACGCAGTATTTT. Its translation is CASSISGPVSTDTQYF. This sequence joins TRBV9 and TRBJ2-3, with D unclear. Per germline, CDR1 SGDLS and CDR2 YYNGEE. Between the trimmed V and J ends, which lost 4 bases and 0 bases, there was a span of 15 bases. The CDR3 loop spans 16 amino acids.

The table lists this clonotype with a few counts. The gene calls are TRBV27 and TRBJ2-5, with D possibly being TRBD2 (7 bases). V was cut by 8 bases and J by 7 bases, with 20 bases left in between. The CDR3 covers 14 residues. Per the germline V gene, CDR1 is MNHEY and CDR2 is SMNVEV (reference sequence). The CDR3 sequence: CASGGDGGPRTQYF. In nucleotides, the CDR3 is TGTGCCAGCGGGGGGGACGGGGGGCCCCGGACCCAGTACTTC.

This clonotype has a single count. J is TRBJ2-3 and V is TRBV27; TRBD2 agrees at 11 bases. CDR1 is MNHEY and CDR2 is SMNVEV in the germline V gene (reference sequence). This CDR3 has 20 amino acids. The trim removed 2 bases at V and 2 bases at J, leaving 15 bases unmatched. CDR3 in amino acids: CASSLNWGLAAVGNTDTQYF. The CDR3, as DNA: TGTGCCAGCAGTTTAAATTGGGGACTAGCGGCAGTTGGAAACACAGATACGCAGTATTTT.

In regard to this clonotype: One end of the junction varies from germline; a read error may be responsible. J is TRBJ1-2 and V is TRBV5-3; perhaps TRBD1 as D (5 bases). TRBV5-3 is an ORF, and what it does is uncertain. The CDR3 extends over 17 amino acids. In DNA, the CDR3 is TGTGCCAGCAGCTTGGTTCCCCGGACGGGGGGAATTGATGGCTACACCTTC. It yields the protein CASSLVPRTGGIDGYTF.